These T cell receptor beta chains were read from a single sample in a study of cytomegalovirus exposure and HLA in healthy donors. The data were produced by immunoSEQ multiplex PCR, yet TCRdb's version contains in-frame clones alone and is incomplete. The sample comprises 200,000 to 250,000 clones, more than 60% of which are singletons, and 1.5% to 2% rests with the top ten. Sequencing input: PBMCs. The receptors stem from a man aged 45-65 years in good health and CMV-seronegative. The CDR3 runs from the conserved cysteine through the conserved F or W. Each record gives: clone size, J gene, CDR3 length, D gene, V gene, CDR3 protein, CDR3 DNA. A D gene is named only where the DNA matches it firmly. Rows may omit the clone size; those that give it use once, few, many or a size class.

clone size: -; J gene: TRBJ1-1; CDR3 length: 17; D gene: -; V gene: TRBV4-2; CDR3 protein: CASSQGVQGIGNTEAFF; CDR3 DNA: TGTGCCAGCAGCCAAGGAGTCCAGGGGATCGGGAACACTGAAGCTTTCTTT
clone size: once; J gene: TRBJ2-5; CDR3 length: 14; D gene: -; V gene: TRBV6-1; CDR3 protein: CASMGDRLGKTQYF; CDR3 DNA: TGTGCCAGCATGGGAGACCGGCTTGGCAAGACCCAGTACTTC
clone size: -; J gene: TRBJ2-3; CDR3 length: 17; D gene: TRBD2; V gene: TRBV7-8; CDR3 protein: CASSLVGGRGKSDTQYF; CDR3 DNA: TGTGCCAGCAGCTTAGTCGGTGGGAGGGGTAAGTCAGATACGCAGTATTTT
clone size: few; J gene: TRBJ1-1; CDR3 length: 10; D gene: -; V gene: TRBV28; CDR3 protein: CASSDREAFF; CDR3 DNA: TGTGCCAGCAGCGACAGAGAAGCTTTCTTT
clone size: once; J gene: TRBJ2-7; CDR3 length: 14; D gene: -; V gene: TRBV5-1; CDR3 protein: CASNPRDGSYEQYF; CDR3 DNA: TGCGCCAGCAACCCTCGGGATGGCTCCTACGAGCAGTACTTC
clone size: -; J gene: TRBJ2-7; CDR3 length: 15; D gene: TRBD1; V gene: TRBV18; CDR3 protein: CASSPPGQGLYEQYF; CDR3 DNA: TGTGCCAGCTCACCACCGGGACAGGGTCTCTACGAGCAGTACTTC
clone size: -; J gene: TRBJ1-1; CDR3 length: 13; D gene: -; V gene: TRBV28; CDR3 protein: CASSSIGTSEAFF; CDR3 DNA: TGTGCCAGCAGTTCGATAGGGACATCTGAAGCTTTCTTT
clone size: -; J gene: TRBJ1-5; CDR3 length: 13; D gene: TRBD1; V gene: TRBV29-1; CDR3 protein: CSVVTGGNQPQHF; CDR3 DNA: TGCAGCGTTGTTACAGGGGGGAATCAGCCCCAGCATTTT
clone size: -; J gene: TRBJ2-7; CDR3 length: 15; D gene: TRBD2; V gene: TRBV7-9; CDR3 protein: CSSRSSGTSFHEQYF; CDR3 DNA: TGTTCCAGCAGATCCTCCGGGACTAGCTTCCACGAGCAGTACTTC
clone size: -; J gene: TRBJ2-3; CDR3 length: 15; D gene: TRBD1; V gene: TRBV2; CDR3 protein: CASSSTGGGTDTQYF; CDR3 DNA: TGTGCCAGCAGCTCGACAGGGGGTGGGACAGATACGCAGTATTTT
clone size: -; J gene: TRBJ1-2; CDR3 length: 15; D gene: -; V gene: TRBV27; CDR3 protein: CASSLGQAPNYGYTF; CDR3 DNA: TGTGCCAGCAGTTTAGGTCAGGCTCCTAACTATGGCTACACCTTC
clone size: -; J gene: TRBJ2-3; CDR3 length: 14; D gene: TRBD2; V gene: TRBV19; CDR3 protein: CASKAAGYTDTQYF; CDR3 DNA: TGTGCCAGTAAGGCAGCGGGGTACACAGATACGCAGTATTTT
clone size: -; J gene: TRBJ2-7; CDR3 length: 13; D gene: -; V gene: TRBV27; CDR3 protein: CASRDWSDYEQYF; CDR3 DNA: TGTGCCAGCAGGGACTGGTCTGACTACGAGCAGTACTTC
clone size: -; J gene: TRBJ2-7; CDR3 length: 15; D gene: -; V gene: TRBV19; CDR3 protein: CASSPFADRLYEQYF; CDR3 DNA: TGTGCCAGTAGCCCGTTTGCGGACAGACTTTACGAGCAGTACTTC
clone size: -; J gene: TRBJ2-7; CDR3 length: 14; D gene: -; V gene: TRBV5-1; CDR3 protein: CASALSAGTYEQYF; CDR3 DNA: TGCGCCAGCGCCCTATCTGCAGGGACCTACGAGCAGTACTTC
clone size: -; J gene: TRBJ2-7; CDR3 length: 14; D gene: TRBD2; V gene: TRBV5-6; CDR3 protein: CASSRGGAPYEQYF; CDR3 DNA: TGTGCCAGCAGCCGGGGGGGGGCTCCATACGAGCAGTACTTC
clone size: -; J gene: TRBJ2-4; CDR3 length: 15; D gene: -; V gene: TRBV19; CDR3 protein: CASTPTAGLKNIQYF; CDR3 DNA: TGTGCCAGTACCCCGACAGCCGGCCTTAAAAACATTCAGTACTTC
clone size: -; J gene: TRBJ2-4; CDR3 length: 16; D gene: TRBD1; V gene: TRBV5-1; CDR3 protein: CASSSIYRGAKNIQYF; CDR3 DNA: TGCGCCAGCAGCTCAATCTACAGGGGAGCCAAAAACATTCAGTACTTC
clone size: -; J gene: TRBJ2-1; CDR3 length: 15; D gene: TRBD1; V gene: TRBV9; CDR3 protein: CASSVGQGASNEQFF; CDR3 DNA: TGTGCCAGCAGCGTAGGACAGGGGGCATCCAATGAGCAGTTCTTC
clone size: -; J gene: TRBJ1-5; CDR3 length: 15; D gene: TRBD1; V gene: TRBV7-9; CDR3 protein: CASSLGQGTNQPQHF; CDR3 DNA: TGTGCCAGCAGCTTAGGACAGGGAACCAATCAGCCCCAGCATTTT
clone size: -; J gene: TRBJ2-7; CDR3 length: 13; D gene: TRBD1; V gene: TRBV29-1; CDR3 protein: CSVEGRTGNEQYF; CDR3 DNA: TGCAGCGTTGAGGGGAGGACAGGGAACGAGCAGTACTTC
clone size: once; J gene: TRBJ1-2; CDR3 length: 16; D gene: TRBD1; V gene: TRBV18; CDR3 protein: CASSPGTGNVVYGYTF; CDR3 DNA: TGTGCCAGCTCACCTGGGACAGGGAATGTAGTCTATGGCTACACCTTC
clone size: -; J gene: TRBJ2-7; CDR3 length: 17; D gene: TRBD1; V gene: TRBV27; CDR3 protein: CASSLLPPGGRDYEQYF; CDR3 DNA: TGTGCCAGCAGTTTACTTCCCCCAGGGGGTCGTGACTACGAGCAGTACTTC
clone size: -; J gene: TRBJ1-2; CDR3 length: 15; D gene: -; V gene: TRBV5-6; CDR3 protein: CASSSWGRSADGYTF; CDR3 DNA: TGTGCCAGCAGCTCGTGGGGGCGCAGTGCGGATGGCTACACCTTC
clone size: -; J gene: TRBJ2-1; CDR3 length: 15; D gene: -; V gene: TRBV28; CDR3 protein: CASSAPSELANEQFF; CDR3 DNA: TGTGCCAGCAGTGCCCCTAGCGAGCTTGCCAATGAGCAGTTCTTC
clone size: few; J gene: TRBJ1-1; CDR3 length: 15; D gene: -; V gene: TRBV12-5; CDR3 protein: CASGLYRVSDTEAFF; CDR3 DNA: TGTGCTAGTGGTTTGTACCGGGTTTCGGACACTGAAGCTTTCTTT
clone size: once; J gene: TRBJ2-3; CDR3 length: 14; D gene: TRBD1; V gene: TRBV2; CDR3 protein: CASDQGAQTDTQYF; CDR3 DNA: TGTGCCAGCGACCAGGGGGCGCAGACAGATACGCAGTATTTT
clone size: once; J gene: TRBJ2-7; CDR3 length: 16; D gene: -; V gene: TRBV18; CDR3 protein: CASSPEWGWELYEQYF; CDR3 DNA: TGTGCCAGCTCACCAGAATGGGGTTGGGAGCTCTACGAGCAGTACTTC
clone size: -; J gene: TRBJ2-7; CDR3 length: 14; D gene: TRBD2; V gene: TRBV18; CDR3 protein: CASSRGGGNYEQYF; CDR3 DNA: TGTGCCAGCTCACGCGGCGGGGGTAACTACGAGCAGTACTTC
clone size: -; J gene: TRBJ2-3; CDR3 length: 16; D gene: TRBD2; V gene: TRBV30; CDR3 protein: CAWRTSGRAGTDTQYF; CDR3 DNA: TGTGCCTGGCGGACTAGCGGGAGGGCCGGTACAGATACGCAGTATTTT
clone size: -; J gene: TRBJ2-1; CDR3 length: 16; D gene: -; V gene: TRBV5-1; CDR3 protein: CASSFSGTTTGGEQFF; CDR3 DNA: TGCGCCAGCAGCTTCTCTGGGACAACAACTGGAGGTGAGCAGTTCTTC
clone size: -; J gene: TRBJ1-3; CDR3 length: 14; D gene: -; V gene: TRBV9; CDR3 protein: CASSVDDSRNTIYF; CDR3 DNA: TGTGCCAGCAGCGTAGATGACAGTCGAAACACCATATATTTT
clone size: -; J gene: TRBJ2-5; CDR3 length: 14; D gene: -; V gene: TRBV28; CDR3 protein: CASSPTGRGETQYF; CDR3 DNA: TGTGCCAGCAGTCCCACAGGGAGAGGGGAGACCCAGTACTTC
clone size: few; J gene: TRBJ1-4; CDR3 length: 13; D gene: -; V gene: TRBV28; CDR3 protein: CASIPGVGEKLFF; CDR3 DNA: TGTGCCAGCATCCCAGGGGTGGGTGAAAAACTGTTTTTT
clone size: few; J gene: TRBJ2-3; CDR3 length: 13; D gene: TRBD1; V gene: TRBV19; CDR3 protein: CASSADRVGTQYF; CDR3 DNA: TGTGCCAGTAGTGCGGACAGGGTGGGTACGCAGTATTTT
clone size: -; J gene: TRBJ2-3; CDR3 length: 16; D gene: -; V gene: TRBV5-1; CDR3 protein: CASSLAAVGVTDTQYF; CDR3 DNA: TGCGCCAGCAGCTTGGCCGCTGTAGGGGTGACAGATACGCAGTATTTT
clone size: -; J gene: TRBJ2-3; CDR3 length: 24; D gene: TRBD2; V gene: TRBV19; CDR3 protein: CASSMNPSLRLAGDIRPPLDTQYF; CDR3 DNA: TGTGCCAGTAGTATGAACCCCTCACTAAGACTAGCGGGAGATATCAGGCCCCCCCTAGATACGCAGTATTTT
clone size: -; J gene: TRBJ1-1; CDR3 length: 11; D gene: -; V gene: TRBV20-1; CDR3 protein: CSARQNTEAFF; CDR3 DNA: TGCAGTGCTCGACAGAACACTGAAGCTTTCTTT
clone size: -; J gene: TRBJ2-3; CDR3 length: 15; D gene: TRBD1; V gene: TRBV28; CDR3 protein: CASSFADRGPDTQYF; CDR3 DNA: TGTGCCAGCAGTTTCGCGGACAGGGGGCCAGATACGCAGTATTTT
clone size: -; J gene: TRBJ2-6; CDR3 length: 19; D gene: TRBD1; V gene: TRBV10-3; CDR3 protein: CAISEGLGQGLSGANVLTF; CDR3 DNA: TGTGCCATCAGTGAGGGGTTAGGACAGGGTCTTTCGGGGGCCAACGTCCTGACTTTC
clone size: -; J gene: TRBJ2-2; CDR3 length: 13; D gene: -; V gene: TRBV30; CDR3 protein: CAWRNSNTGELFF; CDR3 DNA: TGTGCCTGGAGGAACTCGAACACCGGGGAGCTGTTTTTT
clone size: -; J gene: TRBJ2-1; CDR3 length: 19; D gene: TRBD2; V gene: TRBV19; CDR3 protein: CASSPSGTSGRASAHEQFF; CDR3 DNA: TGTGCCAGTAGTCCCTCCGGGACTAGCGGGAGGGCCTCGGCTCATGAGCAGTTCTTC
clone size: -; J gene: TRBJ2-5; CDR3 length: 11; D gene: -; V gene: TRBV20-1; CDR3 protein: CSANRQETQYF; CDR3 DNA: TGCAGTGCTAACCGGCAAGAGACCCAGTACTTC
clone size: -; J gene: TRBJ2-1; CDR3 length: 16; D gene: -; V gene: TRBV5-8; CDR3 protein: CASSLGGRWRYNEQFF; CDR3 DNA: TGTGCCAGCAGCTTGGGGGGGCGGTGGCGATACAATGAGCAGTTCTTC
clone size: -; J gene: TRBJ2-1; CDR3 length: 18; D gene: TRBD2; V gene: TRBV5-1; CDR3 protein: CASSRGGLAEESYNEQFF; CDR3 DNA: TGCGCCAGCAGCCGGGGCGGACTAGCGGAAGAATCCTACAATGAGCAGTTCTTC
clone size: few; J gene: TRBJ2-5; CDR3 length: 16; D gene: TRBD2; V gene: TRBV5-5; CDR3 protein: CASSLGGLAGVETQYF; CDR3 DNA: TGTGCCAGCAGCTTAGGAGGACTAGCGGGGGTGGAGACCCAGTACTTC
clone size: -; J gene: TRBJ2-3; CDR3 length: 15; D gene: -; V gene: TRBV5-1; CDR3 protein: CASSLAETVGDTQYF; CDR3 DNA: TGCGCCAGCAGCTTGGCCGAAACCGTCGGTGATACGCAGTATTTT
clone size: -; J gene: TRBJ2-1; CDR3 length: 13; D gene: -; V gene: TRBV12-5; CDR3 protein: CASGLAGNNEQFF; CDR3 DNA: TGTGCTAGTGGTTTGGCCGGGAACAATGAGCAGTTCTTC
clone size: -; J gene: TRBJ2-1; CDR3 length: 17; D gene: TRBD1; V gene: TRBV28; CDR3 protein: CASSPSWPGGYYNEQFF; CDR3 DNA: TGTGCCAGCAGTCCAAGTTGGCCAGGGGGATACTACAATGAGCAGTTCTTC
clone size: -; J gene: TRBJ1-6; CDR3 length: 14; D gene: TRBD1; V gene: TRBV5-1; CDR3 protein: CASSPGQHNSPLHF; CDR3 DNA: TGCGCCAGCAGCCCGGGACAGCATAATTCACCCCTCCACTTT
clone size: -; J gene: TRBJ2-1; CDR3 length: 16; D gene: TRBD2; V gene: TRBV10-2; CDR3 protein: CASSDPTSVSYNEQFF; CDR3 DNA: TGCGCCAGCAGTGACCCCACTAGCGTCTCCTACAATGAGCAGTTCTTC
clone size: -; J gene: TRBJ2-7; CDR3 length: 14; D gene: TRBD2; V gene: TRBV27; CDR3 protein: CAILGTSVSYEQYF; CDR3 DNA: TGTGCCATCCTGGGGACTAGCGTTTCCTACGAGCAGTACTTC
clone size: -; J gene: TRBJ2-1; CDR3 length: 15; D gene: TRBD1; V gene: TRBV7-9; CDR3 protein: CSSTTPGQGLNEQFF; CDR3 DNA: TGTTCCAGCACCACTCCCGGACAGGGCCTCAATGAGCAGTTCTTC